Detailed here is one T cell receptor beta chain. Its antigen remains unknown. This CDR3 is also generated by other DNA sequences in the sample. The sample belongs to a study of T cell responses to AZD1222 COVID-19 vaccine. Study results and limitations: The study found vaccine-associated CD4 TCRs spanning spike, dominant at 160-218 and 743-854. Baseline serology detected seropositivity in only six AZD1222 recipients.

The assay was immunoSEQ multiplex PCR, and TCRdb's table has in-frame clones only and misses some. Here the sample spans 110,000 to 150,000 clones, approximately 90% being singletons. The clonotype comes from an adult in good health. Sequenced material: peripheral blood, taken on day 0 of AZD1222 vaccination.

CDR3 region: CASSSGLAGRETQYF. Written as DNA, the CDR3 is TGTGCCAGTAGTTCGGGACTAGCGGGGAGAGAGACCCAGTACTTC. The V call is TRBV19, the J call TRBJ2-5; 13 bases are a match to TRBD2. Germline trimming cut 5 bases from V and 4 bases from J; bases unmatched to any gene: 4. CDR1 and CDR2 (germline): LNHDA, SQIVND (reference sequence). The length of the CDR3 is 15 residues.